The sequence of this T cell receptor beta chain was determined in a study of cytomegalovirus exposure and HLA in healthy donors (TCRdb year 2017). Background for the entire study: An earlier analysis of around 600 of the donors reported more than 250 Gb of sequence data and some 100 million unique TCR beta sequences from around 200 million T cells. Around 330 gigabases of sequencing data and approximately 91 million unique TCR sequences made up an early release that covered approximately 650 HLA-typed donors. Of the approximately 400 genotyped donors, less than 90% were placed in the genetic ancestry cluster associated with self-reported Caucasian donors. The study was designed to test whether signatures of past pathogen exposure could be identified by cataloging public T cell receptors. The study used immunosequencing to profile the T cell repertoires of 666 subjects and linked those repertoires to cytomegalovirus serostatus. Along with the roughly 610-subject first cohort, a separate validation cohort of around 120 different subjects was used. To predict cytomegalovirus infection status, the study combined high-throughput TCR immunosequencing, statistical association of individual TCRs with disease status, and machine learning. To study patterns of TCR occurrence, a later analysis re-analyzed previously published TCR beta repertoires from 700 or so donors and added high-resolution HLA genotyping. In the later analysis, no new phenotypic data were used to find candidate immune exposures; instead, reliance was placed on TCR beta sequences and their occurrence across donors. To decide whether each TCR beta V gene segment behaved as functional or pseudogenic, an earlier analysis of approximately 620 of the donors relied on high-throughput TCR beta sequencing. Alongside the repertoire data, information on donor age, sex, ethnicity and CMV serostatus was compiled. In a later genetic analysis, genome-wide SNP genotypes for 398 of the 666 donors were used, and that subset was treated as a discovery cohort. All discovery cohort repertoires had been generated using a single sequencing platform. HLA typing included class I and class II loci at four-digit resolution. Typing coverage differed by locus: A, B, C, DRB1 and DQB1 were typed in about 620-640 donors, DQA1 in 522, DPA1 in nearly 610, and DPB1 in roughly 470. Four or five DR-DQ haplotypes were handled as single units for association and clustering, since linkage in the cohort was strong. Across approximately 400 genotyped donors of the cohort, an average of about 240,000 unique TCR beta nucleotide sequences per donor were sequenced, and approximately 17% of those sequences were non-productive.

On this clone itself: Its binding antigen is unknown. Per-nucleotide qualities are absent, and no much larger clonotype sits a single base away.

The paper as a whole reports these results and caveats: Because some donors lacked HLA typing at each locus, the association tests relied only on the typed subset. The presence/absence analyses assumed that sequencing depth was roughly uniform across donors, and that assumption may not be true. The study gave a list of roughly 150 TCR beta chains associated with cytomegalovirus. Most CMV-associated TCR beta chains appeared to be HLA-restricted in a later analysis, and the HLA associations seemed to be driven largely by CMV exposure. In a later analysis, the rate of TCR association differed among HLA loci, with DRB1 alleles having the most associated TCRs and HLA-C alleles having the fewest. A later analysis associated roughly 17,000 TCR beta sequences with specific HLA alleles at a false discovery rate of 0.05. The authors suggested that the approach could potentially be extended to other disease states and immunological phenotypes. While some public TCRs were present in many individuals, most TCR sequences turned up only very rarely across donors. The 87-base-pair reads could not distinguish some IMGT-functional V segments, including TRBV6-2 and TRBV6-3, so those segments were excluded. In this cohort, only TCR beta chains were sequenced, and detectable features were limited by the absence of alpha or paired-chain data. In a later analysis, HLA-associated TCR beta chains showed more clonal expansion and lower generation probabilities than non-associated chains that were equally common. Assigning TCR associations to individual alleles was difficult when HLA alleles, especially DR and DQ, strongly co-occurred. A cluster of highly shared sequence variants was judged likely to represent a technical artifact of the sequencing pipeline. A further reported finding was that TCR beta sequences accurately predicted the HLA-A and HLA-B alleles for most subjects in the first cohort. In a later analysis, several top co-occurrence clusters were reported to appear linked to parvovirus B19, influenza, CMV and Epstein-Barr virus. An association between a missense DCLRE1C variant and V-gene and J-gene trimming of TCR beta chains was found in a later genetic analysis and replicated in an independent cohort. The classifier was reported to diagnose cytomegalovirus status with high specificity and sensitivity in both the original and validation cohorts. Seventeen rarely observed V segments, including chromosome 9 orphons, were excluded from the earlier analysis of a few hundred of the donors because counts were too low. In an earlier analysis of some 550 of the donors, most TCR beta V segments were observed in productive rearrangements about 87% or about 30% of the time, broadly matching IMGT annotations. Linkage disequilibrium might explain the correlated functional status among segregating V segments, but an unknown experimental factor could not be excluded. CMV serostatus was the only immune exposure information available for the cohort. A later genetic analysis reported fewer N-insertions in productive TCRs among donors in an Asian-associated ancestry cluster than the roughly 720-donor mean. In vitro tests confirmed that three of the cytomegalovirus-associated TCR beta chains recognize cytomegalovirus antigens.

The germline V gene sets CDR1 to WSHSY and CDR2 to SAAADI. From the cysteine up to the phenylalanine, the CDR3 has a length of 11 residues. Kept here is only the CDR3 DNA, which spans 33 bases and is read in frame from base 1. In total, over 600 healthy bone marrow donors made up the cohort. At the time of sampling, all cohort members were nominally healthy, though unrecorded immune exposures were likely present. The donor tested CMV seronegative, placing the donor among the 300 to 450 seronegative members of the cohort. A peripheral blood sample was provided by each donor, and peripheral blood mononuclear cells were used for TCR beta sequencing. Genomic DNA extraction from the blood cell samples was performed with the Qiagen DNeasy Blood Extraction Kit. The protocol used for the library was the immunoSEQ multiplex PCR assay. A mixture of 60 forward primers for TCR Vbeta segments and 13 reverse primers for TCR Jbeta segments was used in the multiplex PCR. Amplification of the CDR3 region of rearranged TCR beta genes was performed with a multiplex PCR assay on genomic DNA. The Illumina HiSeq System was used to sequence the amplified TCR beta libraries as 87-base-pair reads. The study's processing was this. In a later analysis, some 80 million unique TCR beta chains were counted across the roughly 610 repertoires, and approximately 11 million of these chains were shared by at least two donors. Raw reads were error-corrected and collapsed into unique sequences by a nearest-neighbor algorithm in which closely related sequences were merged to remove PCR and sequencing errors. V, D and J gene segments were assigned by aligning CDR3 sequences to IMGT reference sequences. For a sequence to be retained, a match of at least six nucleotides was required to both a V gene segment and a J gene segment. Rearrangements were called productive when the CDR3 lacked stop codons and stayed in frame with V and J; all others were non-productive. CDR3 was defined by IMGT convention, running from the second conserved V-encoded cysteine to the conserved J-encoded phenylalanine. In an earlier analysis of 550 to 650 of the donors, sequences lacking an unambiguous match to a single V gene segment were excluded. An earlier analysis of roughly 590 of the donors called V segments functional above 56.7% productive rearrangements and segregating when the between-donor standard deviation exceeded 5%. To diagnose cytomegalovirus status from the catalog of TCR beta chain sequences, a statistical classification framework was built. In a later analysis, TCR nucleotide sequences were compared against IMGT/GENE-DB human TR gene sequences so that V and J genes could be assigned. Using the TCRdist pipeline, a later analysis assigned CDR3 sequences along with most-parsimonious VDJ recombination scenarios. A later analysis defined each TCR beta chain by its CDR3 amino acid sequence plus V-gene family, and excluded reads lacking a unique V-gene family. To address suspected cross-contamination and a sequencing artifact, a later analysis removed approximately 590 highly shared, low-generation-probability nucleotide sequences. For each public chain, a later analysis derived a clonal expansion index from normalized ranks of inferred template counts within each repertoire. In a later analysis, generation probabilities were computed with a VDJ recombination model fitted to out-of-frame rearrangements, and the resulting probabilities were checked against IGoR. A later analysis scored TCR-TCR, TCR-HLA and TCR-CMV co-occurrence with hypergeometric tests, applying a repertoire-size bias correction to TCR pairs. In a later analysis, false discovery rates were estimated by permuting HLA or CMV assignments 20 times. In a later analysis, co-occurring TCRs were grouped using DBSCAN, with TCRdist sequence similarity added in when clustering inside HLA-allele-positive subsets. Repertoires with fewer than 30,000 or more than 120,000 public chains were left out of co-occurrence clustering, as were a few repertoires with anomalous nucleotide sharing. TCRdb limited this immuneACCESS table to in-frame rearrangements with V and J called. A share of clones is missing; checked studies link under half to unresolved V genes, and the rest is unexplained. The D gene and trimming were derived from the DNA, and the V and J assignments and clone size from that table. Recorded for this sample are about 200,000 clones; 80% to 90% of them occurred a single time. Of the sample, about 3.1% is held by the ten largest clones.

The chain uses TRBV10-2 and TRBJ2-1, with TRBD1 perhaps the D gene, on 6 matching bases. Input material: PBMCs. This receptor was identified in a man younger than 40 in good health and CMV-seronegative. The CDR3 amino acid sequence is: CVSTQGNEQFF. The nucleotide sequence is TGCGTCTCCACACAGGGAAATGAGCAGTTCTTC.